This T cell receptor beta chain was retrieved from a study of blood T cell repertoires in COVID-19. Overall study: Sites in the United States, Italy and Spain provided acute and convalescent COVID-19 samples.

The count of this clone is one. Germline V CDR1 and CDR2: SGDLS, YYNGEE. V lost 7 bases and J lost 4; bases outside the gene matches: 13. The CDR3 sequence is 16 residues long. All enrollees were about 18 to 90 years old and from under 25 US areas. Cohort placement rested on clinical history that participants reported themselves. Per the authors' pipeline: It was from reference gene primer amplification that nucleated cell counts were estimated. Clones were read by immunoSEQ multiplex PCR, and TCRdb kept only the in-frame ones, dropping some. The V and J calls and the clone size are those of that table, but D and trimming were determined from the DNA. This repertoire shows roughly 500,000 clones, less than 90% found once; its top ten account for approximately 8.3%.

The chain has TRBV9 and TRBJ2-3, with 9 bases that match TRBD2. The sample taken for sequencing was PBMCs or T cells enriched from blood (not recorded which). The receptor was isolated from a woman in her sixties or seventies who had recovered from COVID-19. As DNA, the CDR3 is TGTGCCAGCTCCCGAGGGAGCGGGGGGAAGCCAGATACGCAGTATTTT. This gives the protein CASSRGSGGKPDTQYF.